What follows are 26 T cell receptor beta chains derived from one specimen sequenced in a study of blood T cell repertoires in COVID-19 (dated by TCRdb to the early 2020s). The library was produced with the immunoSEQ multiplex PCR assay. Here the immuneACCESS table is served through TCRdb, limited to in-frame sequences with V and J called. Missing clones are a known gap in these copies; in checked studies unresolved V genes cover under half, and the rest lacks a known reason. The table for this sample lists about 140,000 clones; over 80% of them were counted only once. Roughly 1.6% of the sample is taken by the ten largest. Material for sequencing was peripheral blood. These receptors all stem from a human donor in a cohort sampled during active COVID-19.

The chain links TRBV19 to TRBJ2-7; perhaps TRBD1 as D (5 bases). The CDR3 runs 13 residues. Between the trimmed V and J ends, which lost 5 bases and 3 bases, there was a span of 11 bases. From germline, CDR1 is LNHDA and CDR2 SQIVND (reference sequence). CDR3 nucleotide sequence: TGTGCCAGTAGTGACGACAGAGACTACGAGCAGTACTTC. As protein: CASSDDRDYEQYF.

This clone was seen only a few times. This chain uses TRBV5-1 with TRBJ1-3; 10 nucleotides agree with TRBD1. Germline V gene sequence: CDR1 SGHRS, CDR2 YFSETQ. The CDR3 extends over 15 amino acids. Losses at the gene ends were 3 bases for V and 3 bases for J; bases not matched to a gene: 3. The CDR3 DNA follows: TGCGCCAGCAGCTGGACAGGGGGTGGTGGAAACACCATATATTTT. It is translated as CASSWTGGGGNTIYF.

The chain carries TRBV18 and TRBJ2-7; TRBD2 agrees at 15 bases. This CDR3 has 14 residues. Germline loops: CDR1 KGHSH, CDR2 LQKENI. V was pared by 3 bases and J by 6 bases, with 0 bases of the junction left unmatched. The DNA of the CDR3 is TGTGCCAGCTCACCGGGACTAGCGGGAGGCGAGCAGTACTTC. The encoded protein is CASSPGLAGGEQYF.

The chain combines TRBV6-5 with TRBJ2-2; 7 nucleotides match TRBD1. This CDR3 is built from 15 residues. Germline loops: CDR1 MNHEY, CDR2 SVGAGI. Unmatched junction bases numbered 3, after V lost 5 bases and J lost 0 bases. The CDR3 DNA follows: TGTGCCAGCAGTAGCGGACAGGCGAACACCGGGGAGCTGTTTTTT. As protein: CASSSGQANTGELFF.

This chain connects TRBV3-1 (or the pseudogene TRBV3-2) to TRBJ2-1; 7 bases line up with TRBD2. The J segment lost 1 base and the V segment lost 0 bases, leaving 3 bases of the junction unmatched. Germline CDR1 and CDR2: LGHDT and YNNKEL (reference sequence). The CDR3 runs to 16 residues. CDR3 sequence: CASSQEGGGSYNEQFF. DNA of the CDR3: TGTGCCAGCAGCCAAGAAGGCGGGGGATCCTACAATGAGCAGTTCTTC.

This sequence joins TRBV19 and TRBJ1-5; weak D call: TRBD1 (6 bases). This CDR3 is 15 amino acids long. Trimming stripped 3 bases from V and 2 bases from J, with 11 bases between. The germline V gene has CDR1 LNHDA and CDR2 SQIVND (reference sequence). The CDR3 sequence: CASSMADSRNQPQHF. The CDR3 bases are TGTGCCAGTAGTATGGCGGACAGTCGCAATCAGCCCCAGCATTTT.

This chain joins TRBV6-6 and TRBJ2-5; TRBD2 agrees at 9 bases. V was pared by 7 bases and J by 5 bases, with 14 bases of the junction left unmatched. CDR1 MNHNY and CDR2 SVGAGI come from the germline V gene (reference sequence). This CDR3 has 16 residues. CDR3 DNA: TGTGCCAGCACGGACGTACGCGGGAGGGCCAGGGAGACCCAGTACTTC. It translates to CASTDVRGRARETQYF.

The rearrangement uses TRBV9 and TRBJ2-5; 8 positions match TRBD2. Trimming removed 5 bases from V and 5 bases from J; junction bases left unmatched: 8. The CDR3 totals 14 residues. From germline, CDR1 is SGDLS and CDR2 YYNGEE. The CDR3 DNA reads TGTGCCAGCAGTGAAGCGGGAGTCGGGGAGACCCAGTACTTC. This codes for CASSEAGVGETQYF.

The chain is built from TRBV6-5 and TRBJ2-7, with D perhaps TRBD1 (5 bases). CDR1 and CDR2 (germline): MNHEY, SVGAGI. V dropped 6 bases and J dropped 0 bases, with 15 bases sitting between them. CDR3 length: 15 amino acids. DNA for the CDR3: TGTGCCAGCAGAACCCCCGGCAGGGCCTCCTACGAGCAGTACTTC. The encoded protein is CASRTPGRASYEQYF.

The chain employs TRBV28 and TRBJ1-1; 8 bases align to TRBD1. The germline V gene encodes CDR1 MDHEN and CDR2 SYDVKM. The CDR3 sequence is 14 residues long. The trim removed 6 bases at V and 5 bases at J, leaving 8 bases unmatched. CDR3 residues: CASSLRQGWTEAFF. CDR3 bases: TGTGCCAGCAGCCTCCGACAGGGGTGGACTGAAGCTTTCTTT.

The rearrangement links TRBV10-2 to TRBJ2-5; 10 positions agree with TRBD1. Unmatched junction bases numbered 7, after V lost 8 bases and J lost 7 bases. The CDR3 extends over 13 amino acids. Per the germline V gene, CDR1 is WSHSY and CDR2 is SAAADI. In nucleotides, the CDR3 is TGCGCCAGCCTTCAGGACAGGGGGGGGACCCAGTACTTC. This encodes CASLQDRGGTQYF.

The chain couples TRBV7-2 to TRBJ2-7; 11 nucleotides agree with TRBD2. Germline CDR1 and CDR2: SGHTA and FQGNSA. V lost 1 base to trimming and J lost 6 bases; unmatched junction nucleotides: 11. CDR3 length: 17 residues. In DNA form, the CDR3 reads TGTGCCAGCAGCTTAGACCCGCCTCTAGCGGGAGGTTCCGAGCAGTACTTC. This encodes CASSLDPPLAGGSEQYF.

This rearrangement joins TRBV11-2 to TRBJ2-2, with D perhaps TRBD2 (5 bases). Trimming shortened V by 1 base and J by 0 bases, and 9 bases separated the two germline ends. The V gene's germline CDR1 is SGHAT and CDR2 FQNNGV. The CDR3 is 16 amino acids. DNA of the CDR3: TGTGCCAGCAGCTTAGGAGCAGCGGCGAACACCGGGGAGCTGTTTTTT. The encoded protein is CASSLGAAANTGELFF.

The chain has TRBV4-2 and TRBJ1-1, with TRBD1 as a possible D gene (5 bases). The CDR3 has 13 amino acids. Germline V gives CDR1 LGHNA, CDR2 YNFKEQ. V was trimmed by 4 bases and J by 11 bases, leaving 17 bases between them. In DNA form, the CDR3 reads TGTGCCAGCAGCCCTCCGGAGGGACCCGGGGCTTTCTTT. Translating it yields CASSPPEGPGAFF.

V and J are TRBV11-1 and TRBJ1-1; D unclear. The CDR3 spans 13 residues. With 4 bases removed from V and 1 base from J, the gap between germline ends came to 7 bases. Germline assignment: CDR1 SGHAT and CDR2 FQDESV (reference sequence). CDR3 sequence: CASSSSGNTEAFF. The CDR3 DNA is TGTGCCAGCAGCTCGTCAGGGAACACTGAAGCTTTCTTT.

This chain joins TRBV18 and TRBJ2-2; 10 bases line up with TRBD2. Germline trimming cut 2 bases from V and 2 bases from J; bases unmatched to any gene: 5. The germline V gene has CDR1 KGHSH and CDR2 LQKENI. The length of the CDR3 is 17 residues. The CDR3: CASSPRTSGTNTGELFF. In DNA, the CDR3 is TGTGCCAGCTCACCAAGGACTAGCGGCACAAACACCGGGGAGCTGTTTTTT. The entire variable domain, with the rest obtained from reference TRBV18 and TRBJ2-2, is as follows: NAGVMQNPRHLVRRRGQEARLRCSPMKGHSHVYWYRQLPEEGLKFMVYLQKENIIDESGMPKERFSAEFPKEGPSILRIQQVVRGDSAAYFCASSPRTSGTNTGELFFGEGSRLTVL.

Here the CDR3 DNA reads TGTGCCAGCAGCTTCCGTAGGATCCCGGCTAGCTCCTATAATTCACCCCTCCACTTT. Residues: CASSFRRIPASSYNSPLHF. The V and J genes are TRBV5-5 and TRBJ1-6, with D unclear. V was shortened by 2 bases and J by 0 bases, with 18 bases between the two germline ends. Germline loops: CDR1 SGHKS, CDR2 YYEKEE (reference sequence). The CDR3 has 19 amino acids.

The gene calls are TRBV6-2 or TRBV6-3 and TRBJ2-1; 13 bases agree with TRBD2. Trimming took 6 bases from V and 5 from J; bases not matched to a gene: 10. The CDR3 totals 17 residues. CDR1 and CDR2 (germline): MNHEY, SVGEGT. This CDR3 is CASSPRLAGGADNEQFF. In nucleotides, the CDR3 is TGTGCCAGCAGCCCCCGACTAGCGGGAGGAGCGGACAATGAGCAGTTCTTC.

The rearrangement links TRBV5-5 to TRBJ1-5; the D gene is possibly TRBD1 (5 bases). This CDR3 comprises 15 residues. CDR1 is SGHKS and CDR2 is YYEKEE in the germline V gene (reference sequence). The V gene lost 0 bases and the J gene lost 10 bases, with 17 bases spanning the gap. CDR3 sequence reads: CASSLEGPSLEPQHF. The CDR3 coding sequence is TGTGCCAGCAGCTTGGAGGGGCCAAGCTTAGAACCCCAGCATTTT.

This chain uses TRBV5-4 with TRBJ2-7; TRBD2 matches 14 bases. Germline V gene lookup returns CDR1 SGHNT and CDR2 YYREEE (reference sequence). The CDR3 runs 16 residues. The V and J ends lost 4 bases and 3 bases, in that order; junction bases with no gene match: 6. The DNA for the CDR3 is TGTGCCAGCAGCGAGGGACTAGCGGGGGCGGGCTACGAGCAGTACTTC. Its translation: CASSEGLAGAGYEQYF. The full variable domain, its missing parts supplied by reference TRBV5-4 and TRBJ2-7, is ETGVTQSPTHLIKTRGQQVTLRCSSQSGHNTVSWYQQALGQGPQFIFQYYREEENGRGNFPPRFSGLQFPNYSSELNVNALELDDSALYLCASSEGLAGAGYEQYFGPGTRLTVT.

This clone was counted only a few times. The chain joins TRBV28 to TRBJ2-3, with unresolved D. V lost 9 bases to trimming and J lost 1 base, with 17 bases between them. The CDR3 runs to 15 residues. Germline loops: CDR1 MDHEN, CDR2 SYDVKM. The CDR3 nucleotides read TGTGCCAGTATAAAACTTCAACCGGGCACAGATACGCAGTATTTT. This gives the protein CASIKLQPGTDTQYF.

CDR3 in amino acids: CASSPRSTQYF. The CDR3 DNA follows: TGTGCCAGCAGCCCGAGGTCGACCCAGTACTTC. The J gene is TRBJ2-5, the V gene TRBV11-2; D is unclear. CDR1 SGHAT and CDR2 FQNNGV come from the germline V gene. V was cut by 5 bases and J by 7 bases, with 8 bases left in between. The CDR3 is made up of 11 amino acids.

This clone appeared a few times. J is TRBJ2-1 and V is TRBV6-5; D remains ambiguous. CDR1 is MNHEY, CDR2 SVGAGI, per germline. This CDR3 contains 15 residues. The V end was cut by 0 bases, the J end by 5 bases, with 11 bases between. DNA for the CDR3: TGTGCCAGCAGTTACTCCCCTACTAACAACAATGAGCAGTTCTTC. It yields the protein CASSYSPTNNNEQFF.

This clone was counted between two and nine times. The J gene is TRBJ1-2, the V gene TRBV19; D call uncertain. V was cut by 6 bases and J by 3 bases, with 14 bases left in between. The length of the CDR3 is 14 residues. Germline CDR1 LNHDA, CDR2 SQIVND (reference sequence). The CDR3 DNA reads as TGTGCCAGTAGCCTTACAGCAGCCTACTATGGCTACACCTTC. Encoded protein: CASSLTAAYYGYTF.

The chain recombines TRBV4-1 with TRBJ2-1; D is perhaps TRBD2 (6 bases). V was trimmed by 4 bases and J by 6 bases, leaving 19 bases between them. Germline V gives CDR1 MGHRA, CDR2 YSYEKL. The CDR3 contains 16 residues. Here the CDR3 DNA reads TGCGCCAGCAGCCCCTATGGGAGGAGCCCATTCAATGAGCAGTTCTTC. This translates into CASSPYGRSPFNEQFF.

This clone was counted once. This chain connects TRBV2 to TRBJ1-5; 7 nucleotides match TRBD1. Germline assignment: CDR1 SNHLY and CDR2 FYNNEI. The CDR3 contains 15 residues. V gave up 7 bases and J gave up 0 bases; unmatched junction bases: 6. The CDR3 reads CASTPDRFSNQPQHF. As DNA, the CDR3 is TGTGCCAGCACCCCGGACAGGTTTAGCAATCAGCCCCAGCATTTT.